These 23 T cell receptor beta chains were all obtained from the same sample, sequenced in a study of T cells in Graves' hyperthyroidism and ophthalmopathy (dated by TCRdb to the late 2010s). The library came from multiplex PCR. This sample was sequenced with an Illumina HiSeq 2000. TCR beta CDR3 regions were amplified from RNA transcripts. For the first round of RT-PCR on the TCR CDR3, the HTBI primer set was used together with the Qiagen OneStep RT-PCR kit. The public reads were run again by TCRdb, first through fastp at Q25 and then through MiXCR, and only productive beta chains were kept. When rows share a CDR3 protein, they turn into one entry using the most common DNA and genes. This sample lists about 330,000 distinct CDR3 sequences; 12% to 15% were detected once. The ten largest clonotypes hold around 32% of the sample. Sequenced material: blood. The receptors originated from a middle-aged woman with Graves' ophthalmopathy.

This clonotype was counted ten times or more. This rearrangement joins TRBV7-9 to TRBJ1-1; maybe TRBD1 (6 bases). This CDR3 is built from 17 residues. V was cut by 5 bases and J by 0 bases, with 19 bases left in between. Germline V CDR1 and CDR2: SEHNR, FQNEAQ (reference sequence). The CDR3 reads CASSALTGAQVNTEAFF. As DNA, the CDR3 is TGTGCCAGCAGCGCGCTGACAGGTGCCCAAGTGAACACTGAAGCTTTCTTT.

With regard to this clonotype: One junction end does not reproduce the germline sequence, and a read error may be involved. The V gene is TRBV3-1, the J gene TRBJ2-1; 7 bases are shared with TRBD2. The germline gives CDR1 LGHDT, CDR2 YNNKEL (reference sequence). CDR3 length equals 15 residues. The CDR3: CASCQESPGGNEQFF. In DNA, the CDR3 is TGTGCCAGCTGCCAAGAGTCGCCCGGGGGGAATGAGCAGTTCTTC.

This clonotype was seen at least ten times. This chain uses TRBV20-1 with TRBJ1-1; TRBD1 aligns across 9 bases. J lost 6 bases, V lost 6 bases, and 11 bases had no gene match. CDR1 is DFQATT, CDR2 SNEGSKA, per germline (reference sequence). The CDR3 consists of 14 residues. CDR3: CSARTGDVGAEAFF. The CDR3 nucleotides read TGCAGTGCCCGGACAGGGGACGTCGGGGCTGAAGCTTTCTTT.

This clonotype was picked up a small number of times. The J gene is TRBJ2-3, the V gene TRBV6-1; no clear D gene. This CDR3 spans 13 amino acids. V lost 4 bases, J lost 1 base, and 6 bases lay in between. Germline CDR1 MNHNS, CDR2 SASEGT. The CDR3 loop is CASSGAGTDTQYF. As DNA, the CDR3 is TGTGCCAGCAGTGGGGCGGGCACAGATACGCAGTATTTT.

This chain joins TRBV19 and TRBJ2-7, with 13 bases lining up with TRBD2. CDR1 is LNHDA, CDR2 SQIVND, per germline (reference sequence). V lost 4 bases and J lost 1; bases outside the gene matches: 4. CDR3 length: 16 amino acids. CDR3 coding DNA: TGTGCCAGTAGTAAAGGGACTAGCGGGATTTCCTACGAGCAGTACTTC. This translates into CASSKGTSGISYEQYF.

The rearrangement links TRBV18 to TRBJ2-4; D uncertain. Trimming removed 3 bases from V and 0 bases from J, with 12 bases in between. This CDR3 is built from 16 residues. Germline values: CDR1 KGHSH, CDR2 LQKENI. CDR3 bases: TGTGCCAGCTCACCGGCTGACTTCTTAGCCAAAAACATTCAGTACTTC. Translating it yields CASSPADFLAKNIQYF.

A few counts support this clonotype. The gene calls are TRBV20-1 and TRBJ2-2; TRBD2 might be the D (6 bases). The CDR3 loop spans 15 amino acids. Germline CDR1 is DFQATT and CDR2 is SNEGSKA (reference sequence). Trimming removed 2 bases from V and 4 bases from J, with 14 bases in between. The CDR3 sequence is CSARLTGAVTGELFF. The CDR3, as DNA: TGCAGTGCTAGACTAACGGGAGCCGTCACCGGGGAGCTGTTTTTT.

There are a few counts of this clonotype. The CDR3 here is CASSLGGRQGRPQHF. The CDR3 region has the DNA TGTGCCAGCAGCCTGGGGGGGCGGCAAGGACGGCCCCAGCATTTT. The chain recombines TRBV7-6 with TRBJ1-5; tentative D call: TRBD1 (6 bases). V dropped 5 bases and J dropped 9 bases, with 20 bases sitting between them. There are 15 residues in the CDR3. From germline, CDR1 is SGHVS and CDR2 FNYEAQ.

This clonotype was seen repeatedly, ten times or more. V gene TRBV27 combines with J gene TRBJ2-3; 7 nucleotides align to TRBD1. From germline, CDR1 is MNHEY and CDR2 SMNVEV (reference sequence). The CDR3 length is 14 residues. V shed 4 bases and J 1 base; nucleotides not matched to a gene: 2. The CDR3 DNA follows: TGTGCCAGCAGTTGGGGACAGCGCACAGATACGCAGTATTTT. Protein product: CASSWGQRTDTQYF.

At least ten counts were recorded for this clonotype. This rearrangement joins TRBV19 to TRBJ1-1; D is unclear. CDR1 and CDR2 (germline): LNHDA, SQIVND (reference sequence). The CDR3 is 12 amino acids. The V end was cut by 4 bases, the J end by 10 bases, with 13 bases between. The CDR3 DNA is TGTGCCAGTAGTAGCCGGGGTGGCGGAGCTTTCTTT. This translates into CASSSRGGGAFF.

Many counts were recorded for this clonotype. The chain joins TRBV6-1 to TRBJ2-3; 7 nucleotides agree with TRBD2. CDR3 length: 13 amino acids. Germline V lookup: CDR1 MNHNS, CDR2 SASEGT. The ends lost 9 bases at V and 6 bases at J; junction bases unmatched: 9. The CDR3 loop is CASSTGGGDTQYF. CDR3 DNA sequence: TGTGCCAGTTCGACGGGGGGTGGGGATACGCAGTATTTT.

This chain connects TRBV7-8 to TRBJ1-6; 7 nucleotides match TRBD1. Germline V gene data show CDR1 as SGHVS and CDR2 as FQNEAQ. The CDR3 extends over 17 amino acids. V shed 0 bases, J shed 8 bases, and the junction held 10 bases outside the gene matches. The CDR3, as DNA: TGTGCCAGCAGCTTAGCGCACAGGGGCGGAGATGATTCACCCCTCCACTTT. This codes for CASSLAHRGGDDSPLHF. Supplemented by reference TRBV7-8 and TRBJ1-6, the full variable domain reads GAGVSQSPRYKVAKRGQDVALRCDPISGHVSLFWYQQALGQGPEFLTYFQNEAQLDKSGLPSDRFFAERPEGSVSTLKIQRTQQEDSAVYLCASSLAHRGGDDSPLHFGNGTRLTVT.

The chain employs TRBV11-3 and TRBJ2-2; the D call may be TRBD1 or TRBD2 (5 bases each). V dropped 2 bases and J dropped 1 base, with 8 bases sitting between them. Germline assignment: CDR1 SGHNT and CDR2 YENEEA. The CDR3 runs to 15 residues. CDR3 in DNA: TGTGCCAGCAGCTTATTGGGACGGAACACCGGGGAGCTGTTTTTT. Its protein is CASSLLGRNTGELFF.

This clonotype was counted between two and nine times. V usage is TRBV4-1 and J usage is TRBJ1-2; D gene ambiguous. V lost 1 base, J lost 2 bases, and 11 bases lay in between. The CDR3 contains 15 residues. In germline, CDR1 is MGHRA, CDR2 YSYEKL. This CDR3 is CASSQVEVGNYGYTF. In DNA, the CDR3 is TGCGCCAGCAGCCAAGTAGAAGTAGGGAACTATGGCTACACCTTC.

This clonotype was counted many times. The CDR3 sequence: CSALPGADLGYNEQFF. DNA for the CDR3: TGCAGTGCCCTCCCCGGAGCCGATTTAGGCTACAATGAGCAGTTCTTC. The chain recombines TRBV20-1 with TRBJ2-1, with D unclear. The CDR3 length is 16 residues. Per germline, CDR1 DFQATT and CDR2 SNEGSKA (reference sequence). V was cut by 6 bases and J by 3 bases, with 21 bases left in between.

The rearrangement uses TRBV19 and TRBJ1-6, with D possibly being TRBD1 (5 bases). Germline CDR1 is LNHDA and CDR2 is SQIVND (reference sequence). Trimming left V 7 bases short and J 6 bases short, with 13 bases between. The CDR3 sequence is 14 residues long. CDR3 nucleotides: TGTGCCAGTAAAACTGGGGGGTTTAATTCACCCCTCCACTTT. As protein: CASKTGGFNSPLHF.

This clonotype was observed many times. The J gene is TRBJ1-5, the V gene TRBV20-1; D unclear. This CDR3 has 15 amino acids. Germline V gene lookup returns CDR1 DFQATT and CDR2 SNEGSKA (reference sequence). V lost 0 bases and J lost 7, with 16 bases in between. The DNA for the CDR3 is TGCAGTGCTAGAGATCAGTTGAGGAGACAACAGCCCCAGCATTTT. This translates into CSARDQLRRQQPQHF.

The chain has TRBV5-1 and TRBJ2-2; 7 bases align to TRBD1. The ends lost 0 bases at V and 5 bases at J; junction bases unmatched: 4. CDR3 length: 15 amino acids. Germline V gives CDR1 SGHRS, CDR2 YFSETQ. DNA for the CDR3: TGCGCCAGCAGCTTGGTGACAGGGTATACCGGGGAGCTGTTTTTT. Amino acid sequence: CASSLVTGYTGELFF.

This clonotype was picked up many times. The chain recombines TRBV13 with TRBJ2-2; D gene unclear. This CDR3 region has 17 residues. Trimming removed 0 bases at V and 4 bases at J, with 15 bases between. Germline loops: CDR1 PRHDT, CDR2 FYEKMQ (reference sequence). CDR3 DNA: TGTGCCAGCAGCTTAGGCCGGGCCCAAGGGCTCACCGGGGAGCTGTTTTTT. It is translated as CASSLGRAQGLTGELFF. The full variable domain, completed using reference TRBV13 and TRBJ2-2, is AAGVIQSPRHLIKEKRETATLKCYPIPRHDTVYWYQQGPGQDPQFLISFYEKMQSDKGSIPDRFSAQQFSDYHSELNMSSLELGDSALYFCASSLGRAQGLTGELFFGEGSRLTVL.

This clonotype was seen ten or more times. The rearrangement links TRBV25-1 to TRBJ1-1; TRBD1 matches 7 bases. CDR1 is MGHDK, CDR2 SYGVNS, per germline. Trimming at V came to 3 bases and at J to 1 base, leaving 5 bases not matched to a gene. The CDR3 runs to 15 residues. The CDR3 DNA sequence: TGTGCCAGCAGTGAGATCCGGGACAGGAACACTGAAGCTTTCTTT. It encodes CASSEIRDRNTEAFF.

V is TRBV30 and J is TRBJ1-1; the match to TRBD1 covers 8 bases. The CDR3 runs to 14 residues. Trimming at V came to 3 bases and at J to 6 bases, leaving 9 bases not matched to a gene. The germline gives CDR1 GTSNPN, CDR2 SVGIG (reference sequence). CDR3 DNA sequence: TGTGCCTGGAGGGAGACAGGGGATAAAGCTGAAGCTTTCTTT. The encoded protein is CAWRETGDKAEAFF.

This clonotype was counted between two and nine times. The chain joins TRBV6-5 to TRBJ2-2, with D tentatively TRBD1 (6 bases). The CDR3 runs to 17 residues. Per the germline V gene, CDR1 is MNHEY and CDR2 is SVGAGI. The V and J ends lost 2 bases and 3 bases respectively, with 16 bases between them. CDR3 in amino acids: CASSYLRGTLDTGELFF. The CDR3 region has the DNA TGTGCCAGCAGTTACCTACGAGGGACATTGGACACCGGGGAGCTGTTTTTT.

This rearrangement joins TRBV5-4 to TRBJ1-2; 7 bases fit TRBD1. The CDR3 runs 14 residues. Germline-derived CDR1 and CDR2 are SGHNT and YYREEE (reference sequence). Trimming removed 4 bases from V and 2 bases from J; junction bases left unmatched: 5. For the CDR3, the DNA is TGTGCCAGCAGCCCAGGGGGGATAAACTATGGCTACACCTTC. It specifies CASSPGGINYGYTF.